A selection of T cell receptor beta chains follows, all from one sample in a study of blood T cell repertoires in COVID-19. TCRdb's copy holds only in-frame clones and misses some; the assay was immunoSEQ multiplex PCR. In the table there are a few hundred thousand clones, approximately 90% of which are singletons. What was sequenced was peripheral blood. These receptors came from a man aged 18 to 35 with active or convalescent COVID-19. Each CDR3 is given without its conserved first and last residue. A D gene is named only where the DNA matches it firmly.

j_gene: TRBJ1-6
d_gene: TRBD1
v_gene: TRBV7-9
CDR3aa: ASSRTGENSPLH

j_gene: TRBJ2-7
d_gene: .
v_gene: TRBV20-1
CDR3aa: SAIRSYEQY

j_gene: TRBJ2-3
d_gene: TRBD2
v_gene: TRBV28
CDR3aa: ASSLGLAGGSTDTQY

j_gene: TRBJ2-2
d_gene: TRBD1
v_gene: TRBV29-1
CDR3aa: SATDRVNGELF

j_gene: TRBJ1-1
d_gene: TRBD1
v_gene: TRBV5-1
CDR3aa: ASSLTGTGRNTEAF

j_gene: TRBJ2-7
d_gene: TRBD2
v_gene: TRBV5-6
CDR3aa: ASSLALAGSYEQY

j_gene: TRBJ1-5
d_gene: .
v_gene: TRBV10-3
CDR3aa: AIRPAGGNQPQH

j_gene: TRBJ2-1
d_gene: .
v_gene: TRBV28
CDR3aa: ASRYFNNEQF

j_gene: TRBJ2-3
d_gene: TRBD2
v_gene: TRBV7-9
CDR3aa: ASSLGASGGKDTQY

j_gene: TRBJ2-1
d_gene: TRBD2
v_gene: TRBV2
CDR3aa: ASTTGTSGIGEQF

j_gene: TRBJ1-2
d_gene: .
v_gene: TRBV6-5
CDR3aa: ASSYSGGADYGYT

j_gene: TRBJ2-5
d_gene: TRBD1
v_gene: TRBV2
CDR3aa: ASSEALRETGGLETQY

j_gene: TRBJ2-1
d_gene: .
v_gene: TRBV7-9
CDR3aa: ASSTGMNNEQF

j_gene: TRBJ1-2
d_gene: .
v_gene: TRBV29-1
CDR3aa: SVSLEGYGYT

j_gene: TRBJ1-6
d_gene: TRBD1
v_gene: TRBV7-9
CDR3aa: ASSFSTGGYSPLH

j_gene: TRBJ2-7
d_gene: TRBD1
v_gene: TRBV25-1
CDR3aa: ASRQGRTYEQY

j_gene: TRBJ1-1
d_gene: TRBD1
v_gene: TRBV4-1
CDR3aa: ASSLSDRGAQMNTEAF

j_gene: TRBJ2-3
d_gene: .
v_gene: TRBV6-6
CDR3aa: ATKRGYSTDTQY

j_gene: TRBJ1-4
d_gene: TRBD1
v_gene: TRBV7-8
CDR3aa: ASTPRGRDRVQKLF

j_gene: TRBJ1-5
d_gene: .
v_gene: TRBV2
CDR3aa: ASSDGPSRGDQPQH

j_gene: TRBJ2-1
d_gene: TRBD2
v_gene: TRBV6-2/TRBV6-3
CDR3aa: ASSYPQTSWRGDEQF

j_gene: TRBJ2-1
d_gene: .
v_gene: TRBV7-8
CDR3aa: ASSLDVPLEQF

j_gene: TRBJ1-5
d_gene: TRBD1
v_gene: TRBV19
CDR3aa: ASSPPGQGTYSNQPQH

j_gene: TRBJ1-3
d_gene: TRBD1
v_gene: TRBV11-2
CDR3aa: ASSPSRDSRNTIY

j_gene: TRBJ2-7
d_gene: TRBD2
v_gene: TRBV18
CDR3aa: ASSPSGTSVLYEQY

j_gene: TRBJ1-6
d_gene: .
v_gene: TRBV6-5
CDR3aa: ASSDFTAAPLH

j_gene: TRBJ1-2
d_gene: .
v_gene: TRBV19
CDR3aa: ASSILGREENGGYT

j_gene: TRBJ1-4
d_gene: .
v_gene: TRBV4-1
CDR3aa: ASSQPGTTASEKLF

j_gene: TRBJ2-1
d_gene: TRBD2
v_gene: TRBV7-9
CDR3aa: ASSPKGGNYNEQF

j_gene: TRBJ1-5
d_gene: .
v_gene: TRBV28
CDR3aa: ASRNQGPRNQPQH

j_gene: TRBJ2-3
d_gene: .
v_gene: TRBV5-5
CDR3aa: ASSLRSSGFSSTDTQY

j_gene: TRBJ2-5
d_gene: .
v_gene: TRBV3-1/TRBV3-2
CDR3aa: ASSPNQETQY

j_gene: TRBJ2-3
d_gene: TRBD2
v_gene: TRBV3-1/TRBV3-2
CDR3aa: ASSQSGTSGGANTQY

j_gene: TRBJ1-5
d_gene: .
v_gene: TRBV7-8
CDR3aa: ASSSHGGNQPQH

j_gene: TRBJ2-7
d_gene: TRBD1
v_gene: TRBV6-5
CDR3aa: ASRLDRDPYEQY

j_gene: TRBJ2-3
d_gene: TRBD2
v_gene: TRBV28
CDR3aa: ASSPPPTSVYSTDTQY